This is a list of T cell receptor beta chains from one sample in a study of cytomegalovirus exposure and HLA in healthy donors. Data came from immunoSEQ multiplex PCR; TCRdb stores just in-frame clones and leaves some out. The sample contains roughly 140,000 clones, 55% to 80% of which appear only once. Sequenced sample: PBMCs. These receptors were collected from an older woman in good health and CMV-seropositive. Each CDR3 is given with its conserved first and last residue. A D gene is named only where the DNA matches it firmly. Size is omitted from some rows. Given values are once, few, many or a class for expanded clones.

J gene	CDR3 length	D gene	V gene	clone size	CDR3 DNA	CDR3 protein
TRBJ2-4	16	-	TRBV30	few	TGTGCCTGTACGGAGGGGAAGGGGGCGTTCAAAAACATTCAGTACTTC	CACTEGKGAFKNIQYF
TRBJ2-2	19	TRBD2	TRBV7-6	-	TGTGCCAGCAGCTTAGAAGGGGTACCACTAGCGGGAGTCAGCGGGGAGCTGTTTTTT	CASSLEGVPLAGVSGELFF
TRBJ1-5	14	-	TRBV9	-	TGTGCCAGCAGCGTAGACCAGGAAGATCAGCCCCAGCATTTT	CASSVDQEDQPQHF
TRBJ2-1	12	TRBD2	TRBV7-9	-	TGTGCCAGCAGCTTAGGGGGGGGTGAGCAGTTCTTC	CASSLGGGEQFF
TRBJ1-2	14	-	TRBV7-9	-	TGTGCCAGCAGCTTTGGGTCGAGGGACTATGGCTACACCTTC	CASSFGSRDYGYTF
TRBJ1-4	17	TRBD1	TRBV28	-	TGTGCCAGCAGTCCATTACCCTCTACAGGGGGCTTGGGAAAACTGTTTTTT	CASSPLPSTGGLGKLFF
TRBJ1-3	18	TRBD1	TRBV19	-	TGTGCCAGTAGTATTCCCACAGGGGCGACGTACTCTGGAAACACCATATATTTT	CASSIPTGATYSGNTIYF
TRBJ1-1	15	-	TRBV29-1	-	TGCAGCGTTGGTACACGGGAGGGGATGAACACTGAAGCTTTCTTT	CSVGTREGMNTEAFF
TRBJ2-1	11	-	TRBV6-5	-	TGTGCCAGCAGCAAACACGATGAGCAGTTCTTC	CASSKHDEQFF
TRBJ1-2	11	-	TRBV6-1	-	TGTGCCAGCAGTCGGACAGATGGCTACACCTTC	CASSRTDGYTF
TRBJ2-1	16	-	TRBV7-2	-	TGTGCCAGCAGCACGGGTGGGAGAAAGCTCTACAATGAGCAGTTCTTC	CASSTGGRKLYNEQFF
TRBJ1-5	13	TRBD1	TRBV2	-	TGTGCCATCACCGGGACAGGGGATCAGCCCCAGCATTTT	CAITGTGDQPQHF
TRBJ1-1	13	-	TRBV4-2	-	TGTGCCAGCAGCCAAGAGAACCCTCGTGGCGCTTTCTTT	CASSQENPRGAFF
TRBJ2-7	17	-	TRBV29-1	-	TGCAGCGTTGAAGGGATTATGGGTAGCTTGATGTCCTACGAGCAGTACTTC	CSVEGIMGSLMSYEQYF
TRBJ2-1	13	-	TRBV9	-	TGTGCCAGCAGCGTAGGGGGAGCCAATGAGCAGTTCTTC	CASSVGGANEQFF
TRBJ2-2	16	-	TRBV7-2	-	TGTGCCAGCATTCGCGGTTTTGGAGGCAGCACCGGGGAGCTGTTTTTT	CASIRGFGGSTGELFF
TRBJ2-5	16	TRBD2	TRBV2	-	TGTGCCAGCACCGAAAATGCTGCGGGAGGGCCGGAGACCCAGTACTTC	CASTENAAGGPETQYF
TRBJ1-1	14	-	TRBV7-8	few	TGTGCCAGCAGCAAAGGACAGCAGAACACTGAAGCTTTCTTT	CASSKGQQNTEAFF
TRBJ1-1	15	TRBD1	TRBV7-8	-	TGTGCCAGCAGCTTTGGGACAGGGGGAGGCACTGAAGCTTTCTTT	CASSFGTGGGTEAFF
TRBJ2-3	14	TRBD2	TRBV7-2	few	TGTGCCAGCAGCTACGGGAGGGAAACAGATACGCAGTATTTT	CASSYGRETDTQYF
TRBJ1-4	17	TRBD1	TRBV5-1	once	TGCGCCAGCAGCCTAGGGGGCGCCCACTCAACTAATGAAAAACTGTTTTTT	CASSLGGAHSTNEKLFF
TRBJ2-7	14	TRBD1	TRBV4-1	once	TGCGCCAGCAGCAAGGACAGGGGACTCGACGAGCAGTACTTC	CASSKDRGLDEQYF
TRBJ1-1	13	-	TRBV30	-	TGTGCCGGTGCGGGGGATATGAGCACTGAAGCTTTCTTT	CAGAGDMSTEAFF
TRBJ2-5	14	-	TRBV7-2	-	TGTGCCAGCAGCTTAGGACAGCACCAAGAGACCCAGTACTTC	CASSLGQHQETQYF
TRBJ1-2	15	TRBD1	TRBV7-9	-	TGTGCCAGCAGCCCCGCCGGGACAGGGGAATATGGCTACACCTTC	CASSPAGTGEYGYTF
TRBJ2-7	15	TRBD2	TRBV5-1	-	TGCGCCAGCAGCTTAGGACTAGCGAGCTCCTACGAGCAGTACTTC	CASSLGLASSYEQYF
TRBJ1-5	16	-	TRBV28	-	TGTGCCAGCAGTTTATGGCAGGATCGGGGATTTAGGCCCCAGCATTTT	CASSLWQDRGFRPQHF
TRBJ2-2	15	-	TRBV28	-	TGTGCCAGCAGTTTATGGCACGGGGGCACCGGGGAGCTGTTTTTT	CASSLWHGGTGELFF
TRBJ1-1	14	TRBD1	TRBV7-8	-	TGTGCCAGCAGCTTTCGGACAGGGTCCACTGAAGCTTTCTTT	CASSFRTGSTEAFF
TRBJ1-1	14	-	TRBV4-1	-	TGCGCCAGCAGCCACCCCTATCAGAACACTGAAGCTTTCTTT	CASSHPYQNTEAFF
TRBJ1-4	15	-	TRBV7-2	-	TGTGCCAGCAGCCTCACATCGTTTGGTAATGAAAAACTGTTTTTT	CASSLTSFGNEKLFF
TRBJ1-2	12	TRBD1	TRBV28	-	TGTGCCAGCAGGGGGACAGGCTATGGCTACACCTTC	CASRGTGYGYTF
TRBJ2-3	15	TRBD2	TRBV7-9	-	TGTGCCAGCAGCTTTATGAGCGGGAGCTCAGATACGCAGTATTTT	CASSFMSGSSDTQYF
TRBJ2-7	15	TRBD1	TRBV11-2	-	TGTGCCAGCAGCTCTGGGGGACAGGGTCTCTACGAGCAGTACTTC	CASSSGGQGLYEQYF
TRBJ2-3	15	TRBD2	TRBV28	-	TGTGCCAGCAGACCGACTAGCGGCCCCACAGATACGCAGTATTTT	CASRPTSGPTDTQYF
TRBJ1-1	14	TRBD1	TRBV25-1	few	TGTGCCAGCGTAACAGGACAGGGTGACACTGAAGCTTTCTTT	CASVTGQGDTEAFF
TRBJ1-2	13	-	TRBV7-2	few	TGTGCCAGCAGCCGGGGGGGTAACTATGGCTACACCTTC	CASSRGGNYGYTF